Listed below are T cell receptor beta chains from one sample, sequenced in a study of blood T cell repertoires in COVID-19. The repertoire was sequenced with immunoSEQ multiplex PCR; TCRdb's copy has only in-frame clones and lacks some. Of some 120,000 clones listed, 88% are singletons. The material sequenced was peripheral blood. These receptors all come from a human donor in a cohort sampled during active COVID-19. CDR3s include the opening cysteine and the closing phenylalanine or tryptophan. Each record gives: clone size, V gene, D gene, CDR3 length, J gene, CDR3 protein, CDR3 DNA. D genes are given only for firm matches. A row's size may be missing; if present it is once, few, many or a size class.

clone size: -
V gene: TRBV7-9
D gene: TRBD2
CDR3 length: 16
J gene: TRBJ2-3
CDR3 protein: CASSSTSGRAADTQYF
CDR3 DNA: TGTGCCAGCAGCTCTACTAGCGGGAGGGCCGCAGATACGCAGTATTTT

clone size: -
V gene: TRBV4-1
D gene: -
CDR3 length: 13
J gene: TRBJ2-7
CDR3 protein: CASSQVPRLEQYF
CDR3 DNA: TGCGCCAGCAGCCAAGTACCTCGGTTGGAGCAGTACTTC

clone size: -
V gene: TRBV4-1
D gene: -
CDR3 length: 14
J gene: TRBJ2-7
CDR3 protein: CASSPLLGVNEQYF
CDR3 DNA: TGCGCCAGCAGCCCCCTACTCGGGGTCAACGAGCAGTACTTC

clone size: -
V gene: TRBV28
D gene: -
CDR3 length: 12
J gene: TRBJ1-1
CDR3 protein: CATRTGGTEAFF
CDR3 DNA: TGTGCCACCCGTACGGGGGGCACTGAAGCTTTCTTT

clone size: -
V gene: TRBV28
D gene: TRBD1
CDR3 length: 13
J gene: TRBJ2-1
CDR3 protein: CALRDRGYNEQFF
CDR3 DNA: TGTGCGCTACGGGACAGGGGTTACAATGAGCAGTTCTTC

clone size: few
V gene: TRBV6-4
D gene: -
CDR3 length: 14
J gene: TRBJ1-1
CDR3 protein: CASRDSDRNTEAFF
CDR3 DNA: TGTGCCAGCAGGGATTCGGACAGGAACACTGAAGCTTTCTTT

clone size: -
V gene: TRBV5-1
D gene: -
CDR3 length: 15
J gene: TRBJ2-4
CDR3 protein: CASSPLGGAFDIQYF
CDR3 DNA: TGCGCCAGCAGCCCCCTAGGGGGAGCCTTTGACATTCAGTACTTC

clone size: -
V gene: TRBV19
D gene: TRBD1
CDR3 length: 15
J gene: TRBJ2-1
CDR3 protein: CASTTGQGSYNEQFF
CDR3 DNA: TGTGCCAGTACTACAGGACAGGGATCCTACAATGAGCAGTTCTTC

clone size: -
V gene: TRBV6-5
D gene: -
CDR3 length: 14
J gene: TRBJ1-3
CDR3 protein: CASGTGYSGNTIYF
CDR3 DNA: TGTGCCAGCGGAACAGGGTATTCTGGAAACACCATATATTTT

clone size: few
V gene: TRBV19
D gene: -
CDR3 length: 13
J gene: TRBJ1-1
CDR3 protein: CASSKTGFTEAFF
CDR3 DNA: TGTGCCAGTAGTAAAACGGGGTTCACTGAAGCTTTCTTT

clone size: -
V gene: TRBV5-1
D gene: TRBD1
CDR3 length: 15
J gene: TRBJ2-5
CDR3 protein: CASSVGDRAGETQYF
CDR3 DNA: TGCGCCAGCAGCGTAGGGGACAGGGCGGGAGAGACCCAGTACTTC

clone size: -
V gene: TRBV12-3/TRBV12-4
D gene: -
CDR3 length: 11
J gene: TRBJ1-4
CDR3 protein: CASSFDRKLFF
CDR3 DNA: TGTGCCAGCAGTTTTGACAGAAAACTGTTTTTT

clone size: -
V gene: TRBV12-5
D gene: TRBD2
CDR3 length: 15
J gene: TRBJ2-1
CDR3 protein: CASGLLGRSYNEQFF
CDR3 DNA: TGTGCTAGTGGTCTCCTCGGGAGGTCCTACAATGAGCAGTTCTTC

clone size: -
V gene: TRBV5-1
D gene: TRBD2
CDR3 length: 16
J gene: TRBJ2-7
CDR3 protein: CASRVGGAGSNYEQYF
CDR3 DNA: TGCGCCAGCAGGGTGGGAGGGGCAGGGTCGAACTACGAGCAGTACTTC

clone size: -
V gene: TRBV21-1
D gene: -
CDR3 length: 21
J gene: TRBJ2-7
CDR3 protein: CASSKGRKVEGKNRGNDEQYF
CDR3 DNA: TGTGCCAGCAGCAAAGGCCGAAAGGTAGAGGGTAAAAACAGGGGCAACGACGAGCAGTACTTC

clone size: -
V gene: TRBV19
D gene: -
CDR3 length: 14
J gene: TRBJ1-1
CDR3 protein: CASSTNRVNTEAFF
CDR3 DNA: TGTGCCAGTAGCACCAACAGGGTGAACACTGAAGCTTTCTTT

clone size: -
V gene: TRBV6-5
D gene: -
CDR3 length: 13
J gene: TRBJ1-2
CDR3 protein: CASRLDSNYGYTF
CDR3 DNA: TGTGCCAGCAGATTAGACTCGAACTATGGCTACACCTTC

clone size: -
V gene: TRBV7-7
D gene: TRBD2
CDR3 length: 16
J gene: TRBJ2-1
CDR3 protein: CASSPSGTSVYNEQFF
CDR3 DNA: TGTGCTAGCAGCCCGTCCGGGACTAGCGTCTACAATGAGCAGTTCTTC

clone size: -
V gene: TRBV5-4
D gene: TRBD2
CDR3 length: 15
J gene: TRBJ2-5
CDR3 protein: CASSFGTSKEETQYF
CDR3 DNA: TGTGCCAGCAGCTTCGGGACTAGTAAGGAGGAGACCCAGTACTTC

clone size: -
V gene: TRBV11-3
D gene: TRBD1
CDR3 length: 18
J gene: TRBJ1-6
CDR3 protein: CASSLDKGMTGMDSPLHF
CDR3 DNA: TGTGCCAGCAGCTTAGATAAAGGGATGACAGGGATGGATTCACCCCTCCACTTT

clone size: -
V gene: TRBV2
D gene: -
CDR3 length: 15
J gene: TRBJ2-7
CDR3 protein: CASRVDINSAYEQYF
CDR3 DNA: TGTGCCAGCAGGGTAGATATAAATTCCGCCTACGAGCAGTACTTC

clone size: once
V gene: TRBV2
D gene: TRBD2
CDR3 length: 14
J gene: TRBJ2-7
CDR3 protein: CASTRLAGGHEQYF
CDR3 DNA: TGTGCCAGCACCCGACTAGCGGGAGGACACGAGCAGTACTTC

clone size: -
V gene: TRBV4-2
D gene: -
CDR3 length: 14
J gene: TRBJ2-1
CDR3 protein: CASSQVSGGNEQFF
CDR3 DNA: TGTGCCAGCAGCCAAGTATCAGGAGGTAATGAGCAGTTCTTC

clone size: -
V gene: TRBV20-1
D gene: -
CDR3 length: 11
J gene: TRBJ2-3
CDR3 protein: CSAPFAPAQYF
CDR3 DNA: TGCAGTGCTCCGTTCGCGCCTGCGCAGTATTTT

clone size: -
V gene: TRBV13
D gene: -
CDR3 length: 11
J gene: TRBJ1-2
CDR3 protein: CASSQGHGYTF
CDR3 DNA: TGTGCCAGCAGCCAGGGCCATGGCTACACCTTC

clone size: -
V gene: TRBV27
D gene: TRBD1
CDR3 length: 17
J gene: TRBJ2-7
CDR3 protein: CASSLSYYRDRAYEQYF
CDR3 DNA: TGTGCCAGCAGTTTATCCTACTACCGGGACAGGGCCTACGAGCAGTACTTC